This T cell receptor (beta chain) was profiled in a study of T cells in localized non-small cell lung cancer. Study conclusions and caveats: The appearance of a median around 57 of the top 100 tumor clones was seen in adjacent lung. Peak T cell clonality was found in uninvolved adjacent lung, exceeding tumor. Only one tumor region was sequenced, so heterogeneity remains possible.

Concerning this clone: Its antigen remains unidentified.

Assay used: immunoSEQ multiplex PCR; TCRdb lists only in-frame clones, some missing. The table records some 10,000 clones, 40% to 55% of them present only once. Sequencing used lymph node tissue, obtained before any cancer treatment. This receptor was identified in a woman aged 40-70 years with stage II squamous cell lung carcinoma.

DNA for the CDR3: TGTGCCTGGAGTGTGTCCCCCCCCAGAGGGACTGAAGCTTTCTTT. Amino acids: CAWSVSPPRGTEAFF. The rearrangement uses TRBV30 and TRBJ1-1; D unclear. The CDR3 has 15 amino acids. The germline V gene has CDR1 GTSNPN and CDR2 SVGIG (reference sequence). Deletions cut 0 bases from V and 5 bases from J, with 16 bases between. Supplemented by reference TRBV30 and TRBJ1-1, the full variable domain reads SQTIHQWPATLVQPVGSPLSLECTVEGTSNPNLYWYRQAAGRGLQLLFYSVGIGQISSEVPQNLSASRPQDRQFILSSKKLLLSDSGFYLCAWSVSPPRGTEAFFGQGTRLTVV.